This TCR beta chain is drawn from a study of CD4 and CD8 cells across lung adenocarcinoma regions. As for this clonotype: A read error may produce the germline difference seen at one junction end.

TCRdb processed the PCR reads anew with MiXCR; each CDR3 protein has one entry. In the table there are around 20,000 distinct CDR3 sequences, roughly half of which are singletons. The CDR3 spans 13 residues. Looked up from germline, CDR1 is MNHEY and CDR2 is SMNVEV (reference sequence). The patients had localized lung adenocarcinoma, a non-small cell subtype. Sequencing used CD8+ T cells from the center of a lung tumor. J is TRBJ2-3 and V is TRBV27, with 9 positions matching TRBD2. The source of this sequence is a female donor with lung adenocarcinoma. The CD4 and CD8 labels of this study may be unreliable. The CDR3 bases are TGTGCCAGGACCCGGACTAGCGAAGATACGCAGTATTTC. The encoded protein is CARTRTSEDTQYF.